This section outlines one T cell receptor (beta chain) sequence together with its context. Participants, about 18 to 100 years old, spanned 24 US areas. All recovered Cohort 3 donors got two negative PCRs, got clearance, or saw symptom resolution. With 6 bases clipped from V and 5 bases from J, the junction kept 4 bases outside the gene matches. Germline V gives CDR1 SGHDT, CDR2 YYEEEE. The CDR3 extends over 13 amino acids. This record comes from a study of blood T cell repertoires in COVID-19. The overall study: Samples of COVID-19 (acute and convalescent) were obtained from the United States, Italy and Spain.

Produced via immunoSEQ multiplex PCR; TCRdb's table is partial and in-frame only. The repertoire holds around 470,000 clones, roughly 88% seen once, with 0.6% in the top ten. This clonotype originated in a man aged 18 to 30 who had recovered from COVID-19. The rearrangement links TRBV5-6 to TRBJ1-2, with 10 positions matching TRBD1. The sequenced material came from PBMCs or T cells enriched from blood (not recorded which). CDR3 protein: CASIGDRGYGYTF. The CDR3 nucleotides read TGTGCCAGCATCGGGGACAGGGGTTATGGCTACACCTTC. The complete variable domain, with remaining parts taken from reference TRBV5-6 and TRBJ1-2, reads DAGVTQSPTHLIKTRGQQVTLRCSPKSGHDTVSWYQQALGQGPQFIFQYYEEEERQRGNFPDRFSGHQFPNYSSELNVNALLLGDSALYLCASIGDRGYGYTFGSGTRLTVV.